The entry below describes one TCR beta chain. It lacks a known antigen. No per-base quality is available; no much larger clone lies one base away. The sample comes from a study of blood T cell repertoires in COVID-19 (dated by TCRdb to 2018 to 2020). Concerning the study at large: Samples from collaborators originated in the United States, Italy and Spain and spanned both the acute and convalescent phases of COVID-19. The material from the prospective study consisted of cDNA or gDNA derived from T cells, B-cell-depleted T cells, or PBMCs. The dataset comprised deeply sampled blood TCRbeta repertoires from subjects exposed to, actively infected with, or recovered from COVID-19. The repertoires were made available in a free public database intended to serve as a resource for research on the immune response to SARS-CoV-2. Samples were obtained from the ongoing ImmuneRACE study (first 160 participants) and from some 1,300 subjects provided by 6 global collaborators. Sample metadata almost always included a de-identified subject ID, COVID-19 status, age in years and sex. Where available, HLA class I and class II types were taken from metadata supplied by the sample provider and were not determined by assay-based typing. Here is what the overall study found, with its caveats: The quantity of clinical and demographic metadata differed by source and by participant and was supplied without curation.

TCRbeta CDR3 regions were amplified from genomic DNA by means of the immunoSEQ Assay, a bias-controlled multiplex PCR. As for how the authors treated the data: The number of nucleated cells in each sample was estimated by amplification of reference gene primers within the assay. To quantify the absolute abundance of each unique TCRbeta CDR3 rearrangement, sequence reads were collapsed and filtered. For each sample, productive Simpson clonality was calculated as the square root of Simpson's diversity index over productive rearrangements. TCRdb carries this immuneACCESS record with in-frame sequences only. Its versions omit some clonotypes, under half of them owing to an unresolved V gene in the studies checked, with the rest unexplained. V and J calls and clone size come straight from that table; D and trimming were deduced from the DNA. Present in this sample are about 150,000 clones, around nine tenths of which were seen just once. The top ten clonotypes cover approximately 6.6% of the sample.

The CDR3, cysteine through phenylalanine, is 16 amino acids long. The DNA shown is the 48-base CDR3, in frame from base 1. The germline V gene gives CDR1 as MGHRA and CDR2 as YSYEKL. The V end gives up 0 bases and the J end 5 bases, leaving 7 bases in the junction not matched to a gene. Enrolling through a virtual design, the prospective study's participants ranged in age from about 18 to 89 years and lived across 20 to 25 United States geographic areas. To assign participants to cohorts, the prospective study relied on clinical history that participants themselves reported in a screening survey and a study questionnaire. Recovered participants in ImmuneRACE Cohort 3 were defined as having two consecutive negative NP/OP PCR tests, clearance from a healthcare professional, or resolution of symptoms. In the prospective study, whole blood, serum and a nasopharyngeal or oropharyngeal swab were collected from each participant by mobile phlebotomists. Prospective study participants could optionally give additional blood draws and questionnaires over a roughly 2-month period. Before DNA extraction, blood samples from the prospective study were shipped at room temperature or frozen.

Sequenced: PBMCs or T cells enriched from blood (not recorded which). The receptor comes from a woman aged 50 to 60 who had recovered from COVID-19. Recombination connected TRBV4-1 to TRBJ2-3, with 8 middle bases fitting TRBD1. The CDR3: CASSQDGQGELDTQYF. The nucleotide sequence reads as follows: TGCGCCAGCAGCCAAGATGGACAGGGAGAATTAGATACGCAGTATTTT.